A single sample gave rise to the 14 T cell receptor beta chains below, sequenced in a study of blood T cell repertoires in COVID-19. Data came from immunoSEQ multiplex PCR; TCRdb stores just in-frame clones and leaves some out. The sample contains 150,000 to 200,000 clones, approximately 84% of which appear only once. The sample was peripheral blood. These receptors all stem from a woman aged 80 or over with acute or convalescent COVID-19.

The chain is built from TRBV3-1 (or the pseudogene TRBV3-2) and TRBJ2-2, with 9 bases identical to TRBD2. Trimming removed 0 bases from V and 3 bases from J; junction bases left unmatched: 2. The CDR3 is 16 amino acids. CDR1 is LGHDT, CDR2 YNNKEL, per germline (reference sequence). This chain's CDR3 is CASSQERLADTGELFF. CDR3 nucleotides: TGTGCCAGCAGCCAAGAGAGACTAGCGGACACCGGGGAGCTGTTTTTT.

V and J are TRBV7-9 and TRBJ1-2, with TRBD1 matching over 7 bases. Germline V lookup: CDR1 SEHNR, CDR2 FQNEAQ (reference sequence). The CDR3 runs to 14 residues. V lost 3 bases and J lost 4; bases outside the gene matches: 5. CDR3 sequence reads: CASSFPGQSYGYTF. The DNA for the CDR3 is TGTGCCAGCAGCTTCCCGGGACAGAGCTATGGCTACACCTTC.

The genes are TRBV5-1 and TRBJ2-7; D is perhaps TRBD1 (5 bases). The CDR3 contains 15 residues. The germline V and J ends were trimmed by 0 bases and 1 base, with 11 bases remaining between them. From germline, CDR1 is SGHRS and CDR2 YFSETQ. The CDR3 is CASSLGQTTSYEQYF. CDR3 coding DNA: TGCGCCAGCAGCTTGGGACAGACGACTTCCTACGAGCAGTACTTC.

The chain joins TRBV11-2 to TRBJ2-3, with unresolved D. V was cut by 2 bases and J by 2 bases, with 5 bases left in between. Germline CDR1 and CDR2: SGHAT and FQNNGV. The CDR3 has 13 residues. The CDR3 spells CASSLIITDTQYF. DNA for the CDR3: TGTGCCAGCAGCTTAATAATCACAGATACGCAGTATTTT.

This clone occurred once. The chain couples TRBV10-3 to TRBJ2-7; D gene unclear. The germline gives CDR1 ENHRY, CDR2 SYGVKD. Trimming removed 10 bases from V and 5 bases from J, with 12 bases in between. The CDR3 runs to 11 residues. This chain's CDR3 is CATATAHEQYF. In DNA, the CDR3 is TGTGCCACGGCGACTGCGCACGAGCAGTACTTC.

The V and J genes are TRBV7-9 and TRBJ2-1, with 10 positions matching TRBD2. Trimming took 5 bases from V and 9 from J; bases not matched to a gene: 13. This CDR3 region has 16 residues. CDR1 and CDR2 (germline): SEHNR, FQNEAQ (reference sequence). The CDR3 DNA sequence: TGTGCCAGCAGCCTCTATCGTAGCGGGAGGTCTGGTGAGCAGTTCTTC. Its protein is CASSLYRSGRSGEQFF.

V usage is TRBV7-9 and J usage is TRBJ2-5; maybe TRBD2 (6 bases). Germline assignment: CDR1 SEHNR and CDR2 FQNEAQ (reference sequence). V lost 5 bases and J lost 4, with 17 bases in between. The CDR3 extends over 15 amino acids. CDR3 amino acids: CASSAYRDLGETQYF. DNA of the CDR3: TGTGCCAGCAGCGCTTACCGGGACTTAGGAGAGACCCAGTACTTC.

The rearrangement links TRBV18 to TRBJ2-5; tentative D call: TRBD2 (5 bases). Trimming left V 3 bases short and J 0 bases short, with 8 bases between. The CDR3 runs 14 residues. Germline values: CDR1 KGHSH, CDR2 LQKENI. CDR3 bases: TGTGCCAGCTCACCCCAGCGGAACCAAGAGACCCAGTACTTC. Amino acids: CASSPQRNQETQYF.

Turning to this clone: The same CDR3 can be traced to other DNA sequences in this sample. The V and J genes are TRBV5-1 and TRBJ2-7; 9 bases are shared with TRBD1. This CDR3 is built from 14 residues. Germline values: CDR1 SGHRS, CDR2 YFSETQ. After removal of 4 bases from V and 3 bases from J, the junction contained 5 bases not matched to a gene. The CDR3 DNA reads TGCGCCAGCAGCGTGGGACAGGGTGGCTACGAGCAGTACTTC. Translating gives CASSVGQGGYEQYF.

V usage is TRBV6-2 or TRBV6-3 and J usage is TRBJ1-4; D ambiguous. V was cut by 6 bases and J by 2 bases, with 16 bases left in between. CDR1 is MNHEY and CDR2 is SVGEGT in the germline V gene. CDR3 size: 16 residues. DNA of the CDR3: TGTGCCAGCAGCCAGGTTCCCGGGAATACTAATGAAAAACTGTTTTTT. This codes for CASSQVPGNTNEKLFF.

This clone was found once. This sequence joins TRBV5-1 and TRBJ2-3; TRBD1 aligns across 9 bases. Unmatched junction bases numbered 6, after V lost 4 bases and J lost 6 bases. CDR1 and CDR2 from the germline V gene are SGHRS and YFSETQ. This CDR3 is 14 amino acids long. The CDR3 loop is CASSPGQGGDTQYF. CDR3 DNA: TGCGCCAGCAGCCCGGGACAGGGTGGGGATACGCAGTATTTT.

V usage is TRBV6-2 or TRBV6-3 and J usage is TRBJ2-7; tentative D call: TRBD2 (5 bases). The CDR3 runs 18 residues. Trimming stripped 0 bases from V and 2 bases from J, with 20 bases between. From germline, CDR1 is MNHEY and CDR2 SVGEGT. The CDR3 region has the DNA TGTGCCAGCAGTTACTCGAGGGTCGGAACGCAGCTAGCCTACGAGCAGTACTTC. It specifies CASSYSRVGTQLAYEQYF.

The J gene is TRBJ2-3, the V gene TRBV11-3; possible D gene TRBD1, 5 bases. The CDR3 runs to 15 residues. Trimming took off 5 bases at V and 0 bases at J, with 12 bases between the two ends. Germline V lookup: CDR1 SGHNT, CDR2 YENEEA. The CDR3 sequence is CASSPSAGSTDTQYF. Here the CDR3 DNA reads TGTGCCAGCAGCCCCTCGGCAGGGAGCACAGATACGCAGTATTTT.

The chain carries TRBV5-1 and TRBJ1-1; D is unresolved. The CDR3 loop spans 13 amino acids. Trimming removed 4 bases at V and 4 bases at J, with 11 bases between. Germline-derived CDR1 and CDR2 are SGHRS and YFSETQ. The CDR3 sequence: CASSLGPFTEAFF. The CDR3 DNA sequence: TGCGCCAGCAGCCTGGGTCCTTTCACTGAAGCTTTCTTT.